The clone carrying this TCR beta chain is a singleton in its sample. In the study's own analysis: Counts of nucleated cells, estimated from reference gene primer amplification, were obtained. TCRdb keeps only in-frame clones here, not all; method: immunoSEQ multiplex PCR. V and J calls and clone size are copied from that table; D and trimming were computed from the DNA. The sample includes some 120,000 clones, more than 75% seen only once; the top ten take 15% to 20%. The data stem from a study of blood T cell repertoires in COVID-19. Background on the study: Researchers got acute and convalescent COVID-19 samples from the United States, Italy and Spain.

Germline trimming cut 5 bases from V and 5 bases from J; bases unmatched to any gene: 12. The CDR3 extends over 16 amino acids. Germline V gene data show CDR1 as MNHEY and CDR2 as SMNVEV (reference sequence). Sequencing was done on a sample of peripheral blood. J is TRBJ2-3 and V is TRBV27; 8 nucleotides agree with TRBD2. This sequence originates from a woman aged 45-65 years who had recovered from COVID-19. CDR3 coding DNA: TGTGCCAGCAGTCCCTCAGCGGGAGAAGAAGTAGATACGCAGTATTTT. Its protein product is CASSPSAGEEVDTQYF.